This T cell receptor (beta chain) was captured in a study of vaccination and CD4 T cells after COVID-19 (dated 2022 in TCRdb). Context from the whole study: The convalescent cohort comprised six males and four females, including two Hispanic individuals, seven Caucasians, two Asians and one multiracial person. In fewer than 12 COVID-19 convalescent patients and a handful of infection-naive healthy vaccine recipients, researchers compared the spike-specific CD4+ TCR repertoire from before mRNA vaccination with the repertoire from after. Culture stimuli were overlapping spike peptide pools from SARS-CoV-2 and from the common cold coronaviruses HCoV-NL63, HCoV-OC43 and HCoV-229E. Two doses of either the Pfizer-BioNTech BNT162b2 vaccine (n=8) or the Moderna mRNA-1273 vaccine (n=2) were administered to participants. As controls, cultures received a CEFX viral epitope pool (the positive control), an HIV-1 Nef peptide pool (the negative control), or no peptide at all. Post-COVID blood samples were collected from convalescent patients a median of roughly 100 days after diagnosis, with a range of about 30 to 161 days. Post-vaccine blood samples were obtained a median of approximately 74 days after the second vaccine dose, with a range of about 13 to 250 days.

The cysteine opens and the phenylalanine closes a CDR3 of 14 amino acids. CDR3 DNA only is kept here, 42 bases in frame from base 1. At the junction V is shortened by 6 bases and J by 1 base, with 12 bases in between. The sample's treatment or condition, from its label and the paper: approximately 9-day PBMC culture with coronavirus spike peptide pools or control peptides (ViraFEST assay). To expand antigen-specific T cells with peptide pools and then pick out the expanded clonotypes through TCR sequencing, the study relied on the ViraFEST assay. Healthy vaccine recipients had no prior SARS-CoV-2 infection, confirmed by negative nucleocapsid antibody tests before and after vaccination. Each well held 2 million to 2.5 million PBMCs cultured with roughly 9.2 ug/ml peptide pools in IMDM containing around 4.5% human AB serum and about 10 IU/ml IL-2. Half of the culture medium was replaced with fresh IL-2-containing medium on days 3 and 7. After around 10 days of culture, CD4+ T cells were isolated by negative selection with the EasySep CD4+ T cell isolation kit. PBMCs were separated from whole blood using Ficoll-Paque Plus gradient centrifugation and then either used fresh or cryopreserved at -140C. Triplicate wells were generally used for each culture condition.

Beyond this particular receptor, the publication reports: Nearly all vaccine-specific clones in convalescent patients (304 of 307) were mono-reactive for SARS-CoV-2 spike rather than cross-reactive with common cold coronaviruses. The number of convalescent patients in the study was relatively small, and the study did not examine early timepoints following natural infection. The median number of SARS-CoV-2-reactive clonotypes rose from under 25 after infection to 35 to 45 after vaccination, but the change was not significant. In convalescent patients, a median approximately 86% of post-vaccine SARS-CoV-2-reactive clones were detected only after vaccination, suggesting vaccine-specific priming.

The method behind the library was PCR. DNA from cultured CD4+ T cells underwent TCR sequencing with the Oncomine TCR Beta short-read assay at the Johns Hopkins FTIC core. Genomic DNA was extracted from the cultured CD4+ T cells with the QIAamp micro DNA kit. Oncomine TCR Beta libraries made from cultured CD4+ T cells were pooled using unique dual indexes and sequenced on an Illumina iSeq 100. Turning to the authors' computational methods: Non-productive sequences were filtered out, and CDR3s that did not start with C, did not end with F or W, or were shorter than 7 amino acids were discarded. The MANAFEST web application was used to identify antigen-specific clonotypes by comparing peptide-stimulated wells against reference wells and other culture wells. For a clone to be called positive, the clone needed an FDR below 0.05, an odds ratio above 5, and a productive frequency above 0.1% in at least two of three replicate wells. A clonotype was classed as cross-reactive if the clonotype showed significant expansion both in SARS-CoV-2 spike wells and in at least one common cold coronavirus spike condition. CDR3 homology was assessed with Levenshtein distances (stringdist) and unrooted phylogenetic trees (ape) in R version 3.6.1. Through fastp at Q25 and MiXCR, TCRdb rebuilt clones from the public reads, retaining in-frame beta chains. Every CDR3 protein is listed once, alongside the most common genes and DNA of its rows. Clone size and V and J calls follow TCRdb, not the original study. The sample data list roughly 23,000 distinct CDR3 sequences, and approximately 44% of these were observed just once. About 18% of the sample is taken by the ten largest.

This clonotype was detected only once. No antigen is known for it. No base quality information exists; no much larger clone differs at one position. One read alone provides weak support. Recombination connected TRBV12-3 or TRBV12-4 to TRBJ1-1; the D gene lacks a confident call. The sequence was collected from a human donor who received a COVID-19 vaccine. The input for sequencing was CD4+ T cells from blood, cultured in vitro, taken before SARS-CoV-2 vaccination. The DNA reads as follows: TGTGCCAGCAGCCACAGTCGAGGGAACACTGAAGCTTTCTTT. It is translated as CASSHSRGNTEAFF.